These 26 T cell receptor beta chains were sequenced from one sample in a study of T cell responses to AZD1222 COVID-19 vaccine. Method: immunoSEQ multiplex PCR; TCRdb's copy keeps in-frame clones and lacks some. The sample has under 150,000 clones, 80% to 95% seen once. The sequencing here drew on peripheral blood, taken on day 0 of AZD1222 vaccination. Receptors originate from an adult in good health.

V and J are TRBV11-2 and TRBJ2-5; 14 nucleotides agree with TRBD2. Germline values: CDR1 SGHAT, CDR2 FQNNGV. After removal of 5 bases from V and 2 bases from J, the junction contained 4 bases not matched to a gene. The CDR3 contains 16 residues. CDR3 residues: CASSPWTSGRQETQYF. In nucleotides, the CDR3 is TGTGCCAGCAGCCCCTGGACTAGCGGGAGGCAAGAGACCCAGTACTTC.

This sequence joins TRBV14 and TRBJ1-2; TRBD1 aligns across 9 bases. Trimming took 1 base from V and 6 from J; bases not matched to a gene: 6. This CDR3 contains 15 residues. Germline V gene data show CDR1 as SGHDN and CDR2 as FVKESK. CDR3 protein: CASSQAGTGMHGYTF. The CDR3 DNA reads TGTGCCAGCAGCCAAGCTGGGACAGGGATGCATGGCTACACCTTC.

The rearrangement uses TRBV19 and TRBJ2-1, with D perhaps matching TRBD1 or TRBD2 (5 bases each). Deletions cut 7 bases from V and 0 bases from J, with 16 bases between. The CDR3 is 16 residues long. CDR1 is LNHDA, CDR2 SQIVND, per germline (reference sequence). The CDR3 region is CASKLGTPSSYNEQFF. The CDR3 region has the DNA TGTGCCAGTAAACTCGGGACCCCGAGCTCCTACAATGAGCAGTTCTTC.

The chain employs TRBV27 and TRBJ2-2; D possibly corresponds to TRBD1 (6 bases). This CDR3 region has 16 residues. Trimming took 3 bases from V and 0 from J, leaving 11 bases between them. Germline V gene sequence: CDR1 MNHEY, CDR2 SMNVEV (reference sequence). CDR3 DNA: TGTGCCAGCAGTTTTACAGGACAGACGAACACCGGGGAGCTGTTTTTT. Protein: CASSFTGQTNTGELFF.

This chain connects TRBV6-5 to TRBJ2-7, with no clear D. Deletions cut 6 bases from V and 2 bases from J, with 14 bases between. Per germline, CDR1 MNHEY and CDR2 SVGAGI. The CDR3 extends over 14 amino acids. The CDR3: CASSNSRIPYEQYF. The CDR3 nucleotides read TGTGCCAGCAGCAACAGTAGAATACCCTACGAGCAGTACTTC.

This rearrangement joins TRBV28 to TRBJ1-3; D remains ambiguous. The CDR3 is made up of 15 amino acids. The germline V gene has CDR1 MDHEN and CDR2 SYDVKM. Trimming removed 4 bases at V and 0 bases at J, with 10 bases between. The CDR3 reads CASSWRGPSGNTIYF. In DNA, the CDR3 is TGTGCCAGCAGTTGGCGAGGGCCCTCTGGAAACACCATATATTTT.

This clone has just one count. The V and J genes are TRBV29-1 and TRBJ2-1; D call uncertain. V lost 0 bases to trimming and J lost 2 bases, with 11 bases between them. This CDR3 is 15 amino acids long. Looked up from germline, CDR1 is SQVTM and CDR2 is ANQGSEA. The CDR3 reads CSVEEFIATYNEQFF. CDR3 coding DNA: TGCAGCGTTGAAGAGTTTATCGCTACCTACAATGAGCAGTTCTTC.

The chain combines TRBV15 with TRBJ1-2; D may be TRBD1 (5 bases). Trimming shortened V by 3 bases and J by 4 bases, and 12 bases separated the two germline ends. The CDR3 consists of 14 residues. Germline V gene lookup returns CDR1 LNHNV and CDR2 YYDKDF (reference sequence). The CDR3 sequence is CATSSERGLYGYTF. The CDR3, as DNA: TGTGCCACCAGCAGCGAAAGGGGTCTCTATGGCTACACCTTC.

The genes are TRBV6-5 and TRBJ1-6; 12 bases agree with TRBD1. V gave up 3 bases and J gave up 10 bases; unmatched junction bases: 4. The length of the CDR3 is 15 residues. CDR1 is MNHEY, CDR2 SVGAGI, per germline. Written as DNA, the CDR3 is TGTGCCAGCAGTTATACCGGGACAGGGGGCTCACCCCTCCACTTT. Translation gives CASSYTGTGGSPLHF.

The V call is TRBV29-1, the J call TRBJ2-2, with 7 bases that match TRBD2. CDR1 and CDR2 from the germline V gene are SQVTM and ANQGSEA. The CDR3 has 14 residues. The V segment lost 4 bases and the J segment 1 base; nucleotides outside the gene matches: 3. The CDR3 DNA reads as TGCAGCGTTGTAGGGAGGGTGAACACCGGGGAGCTGTTTTTT. Protein sequence: CSVVGRVNTGELFF.

This clone appeared once. The genes are TRBV2 and TRBJ1-1; a possible D gene is TRBD1 (5 bases). This CDR3 is 14 amino acids long. V shed 3 bases and J shed 4 bases, with 12 bases lying between them. Germline-derived CDR1 and CDR2 are SNHLY and FYNNEI. Here the CDR3 DNA reads TGTGCCAGCAGTGACAGGGCTGGGGGCACTGAAGCTTTCTTT. Encoded protein: CASSDRAGGTEAFF.

V usage is TRBV5-6 and J usage is TRBJ2-7; TRBD2 agrees at 7 bases. Trimming removed 4 bases from V and 0 bases from J; junction bases left unmatched: 7. In germline, CDR1 is SGHDT, CDR2 YYEEEE. This CDR3 comprises 15 residues. CDR3: CASSLGAGNSYEQYF. The CDR3 nucleotides are TGTGCCAGCAGCCTTGGAGCGGGAAACTCCTACGAGCAGTACTTC.

The chain joins TRBV3-1 (or the pseudogene TRBV3-2) to TRBJ1-5; D not resolved. The CDR3 length is 13 residues. Per the germline V gene, CDR1 is LGHDT and CDR2 is YNNKEL (reference sequence). V lost 1 base and J 9 bases, leaving 10 bases between the germline ends. The CDR3 bases are TGTGCCAGCAGCCAAGCCCCCCGGTTGCCCCAGCATTTT. Translating it yields CASSQAPRLPQHF.

V is TRBV6-2 or TRBV6-3 and J is TRBJ1-3; the D is unclear. Deletions cut 0 bases from V and 0 bases from J, with 6 bases between. Germline V gene sequence: CDR1 MNHEY, CDR2 SVGEGT. The CDR3 is 15 amino acids. For the CDR3, the DNA is TGTGCCAGCAGTTACTCCGCGAGCTCTGGAAACACCATATATTTT. It codes for CASSYSASSGNTIYF.

The chain links TRBV10-3 to TRBJ1-1; D not certain. V gave up 0 bases and J gave up 6 bases, with 8 bases separating them. The CDR3 has 13 amino acids. Germline V gives CDR1 ENHRY, CDR2 SYGVKD. CDR3 region: CAISESVNAEAFF. The CDR3 DNA sequence: TGTGCCATCAGTGAGTCGGTAAATGCTGAAGCTTTCTTT.

This clone was picked up one time. The chain has TRBV5-6 and TRBJ1-1; tentatively, D is TRBD1 (5 bases). Germline V gene sequence: CDR1 SGHDT, CDR2 YYEEEE. V lost 0 bases, J lost 3 bases, and 6 bases lay in between. The CDR3 sequence is 13 residues long. CDR3 bases: TGTGCCAGCAGCTTGGGACAGCACACTGAAGCTTTCTTT. Amino acid sequence: CASSLGQHTEAFF.

This sequence joins TRBV5-1 and TRBJ1-3, with D possibly being TRBD1 (5 bases). Germline CDR1 SGHRS, CDR2 YFSETQ. Trimming took 7 bases from V and 8 from J, leaving 22 bases between them. The CDR3 has 15 residues. CDR3 region: CASGTRARTRHTIYF. DNA for the CDR3: TGCGCCAGCGGCACCAGGGCGCGAACCCGGCACACCATATATTTT.

The chain recombines TRBV5-1 with TRBJ2-5; D remains unclear. Germline CDR1 is SGHRS and CDR2 is YFSETQ. This CDR3 is built from 14 residues. The V end was cut by 2 bases, the J end by 1 base, with 9 bases between. In DNA, the CDR3 is TGCGCCAGCAGCTTTCAGCAGACCCAAGAGACCCAGTACTTC. Its protein product is CASSFQQTQETQYF.

CDR3 residues: CASSTGSSGNTIYF. The CDR3 nucleotides read TGTGCCAGTTCGACAGGTAGCTCTGGAAACACCATATATTTT. V and J are TRBV28 and TRBJ1-3; D possibly corresponds to TRBD1 (6 bases). V gave up 9 bases and J gave up 0 bases, with 12 bases separating them. Germline V lookup: CDR1 MDHEN, CDR2 SYDVKM. CDR3 length equals 14 residues.

The chain uses TRBV15 and TRBJ2-1; 11 bases line up with TRBD2. V shed 0 bases, J shed 6 bases, and the junction held 4 bases outside the gene matches. The CDR3 runs to 16 residues. Germline CDR1 LNHNV, CDR2 YYDKDF (reference sequence). The CDR3: CATSRESLAGGNEQFF. In DNA, the CDR3 is TGTGCCACCAGCAGAGAGTCTCTAGCGGGAGGCAATGAGCAGTTCTTC.

V is TRBV18 and J is TRBJ1-4, with D maybe TRBD1 (6 bases). The germline V gene has CDR1 KGHSH and CDR2 LQKENI. The CDR3 is 16 amino acids. Trimming stripped 3 bases from V and 0 bases from J, with 11 bases between. The CDR3 region is CASSPRRTATNEKLFF. The CDR3 bases are TGTGCCAGCTCACCGCGCCGGACAGCAACTAATGAAAAACTGTTTTTT.

This clone appeared a single time. The J gene is TRBJ2-1, the V gene TRBV7-8, with D maybe TRBD2 (5 bases). V was clipped by 5 bases and J by 6 bases, with 11 bases between them. CDR3 length: 13 amino acids. Germline V gives CDR1 SGHVS, CDR2 FQNEAQ. CDR3 sequence reads: CASSRDYSNEQFF. The CDR3 DNA sequence: TGTGCCAGCAGCCGAGACTATAGCAATGAGCAGTTCTTC.

CDR3 in amino acids: CASSSSRTNRWDEQFF. In DNA, the CDR3 is TGTGCCAGCAGCTCGTCTCGGACTAATAGGTGGGATGAGCAGTTCTTC. The gene calls are TRBV7-9 and TRBJ2-1, with D maybe TRBD2 (6 bases). CDR1 and CDR2 from the germline V gene are SEHNR and FQNEAQ (reference sequence). Trimming removed 4 bases from V and 8 bases from J, with 21 bases in between. The CDR3 loop spans 16 amino acids. Complete variable domain (other parts from reference TRBV7-9 and TRBJ2-1): DTGVSQNPRHKITKRGQNVTFRCDPISEHNRLYWYRQTLGQGPEFLTYFQNEAQLEKSRLLSDRFSAERPKGSFSTLEIQRTEQGDSAMYLCASSSSRTNRWDEQFFGPGTRLTVL.

The chain uses TRBV7-6 and TRBJ1-2; D uncertain. The CDR3 has 13 amino acids. Per the germline V gene, CDR1 is SGHVS and CDR2 is FNYEAQ. V lost 0 bases, J lost 7 bases, and 9 bases lay in between. This CDR3 is CASSLARNAGYTF. The DNA for the CDR3 is TGTGCCAGCAGCTTAGCAAGAAACGCTGGCTACACCTTC.

The chain is built from TRBV5-1 and TRBJ2-2, with 10 nucleotides matching TRBD2. J gave up 6 bases and V 5 bases, and 7 bases lay outside the gene matches. This CDR3 contains 15 residues. Germline assignment: CDR1 SGHRS and CDR2 YFSETQ. The CDR3 DNA is TGCGCCAGCAGAGGTCTAGCGGGAGATGCCGGGGAGCTGTTTTTT. Its protein is CASRGLAGDAGELFF.

The CDR3 sequence is CASAPTLDGNTIYF. The CDR3 bases are TGTGCCAGCGCCCCGACCCTAGACGGAAACACCATATATTTT. The genes are TRBV27 and TRBJ1-3, with D unclear. The CDR3 length is 14 residues. Trimming stripped 8 bases from V and 4 bases from J, with 15 bases between. Per the germline V gene, CDR1 is MNHEY and CDR2 is SMNVEV (reference sequence).